These 22 T cell receptor beta chains were all obtained from the same sample, sequenced in a study of T cell changes during pregnancy in multiple sclerosis. Clones were sequenced by immunoSEQ multiplex PCR, and TCRdb holds only the in-frame ones, with some missing. The sample yields some 41,000 clones, roughly nine tenths seen once. This sample comprised CD4+ T cells from peripheral blood mononuclear cells, obtained after pregnancy. The origin of the receptors is a female donor with multiple sclerosis, enrolled in a pregnancy study.

This clone was counted between two and nine times. This chain links TRBV10-1 with TRBJ2-2; no definite D call. Germline CDR1 is WNHNN and CDR2 is SYGVQD (reference sequence). V lost 3 bases and J lost 5, with 7 bases in between. CDR3 length: 13 amino acids. The CDR3 is CASSDLRTGELFF. CDR3 in DNA: TGCGCCAGCAGTGATCTGAGGACCGGGGAGCTGTTTTTT.

The V gene is TRBV5-4, the J gene TRBJ1-4; D not resolved. There are 15 residues in the CDR3. Germline V gives CDR1 SGHNT, CDR2 YYREEE (reference sequence). Between the trimmed V and J ends, which lost 0 bases and 3 bases, there was a span of 9 bases. CDR3 DNA: TGTGCCAGCAGCTTGGGAGCGGGTGCTAATGAAAAACTGTTTTTT. Protein: CASSLGAGANEKLFF.

The chain couples TRBV30 to TRBJ1-5, with TRBD1 matching 9 bases. Germline V CDR1 and CDR2: GTSNPN, SVGIG (reference sequence). J was trimmed by 7 bases and V by 0 bases; bases with no gene match: 4. The CDR3 totals 14 residues. The CDR3 bases are TGTGCCTGGAGTGTAGACAGGGGGGAACAGCCCCAGCATTTT. Residues: CAWSVDRGEQPQHF.

The chain is built from TRBV28 and TRBJ1-2, with TRBD1 as a possible D gene (5 bases). V was pared by 1 base and J by 1 base, with 7 bases between. Germline CDR1 reads MDHEN; CDR2 reads SYDVKM. The CDR3 has 14 amino acids. The CDR3 protein is CASSLSQGNYGYTF. The CDR3 region has the DNA TGTGCCAGCAGTTTATCCCAGGGTAACTATGGCTACACCTTC.

The CDR3, as DNA: TGTGCTAGTGGTTTTGCAGGAAGTTCATCCACAGATACGCAGTATTTT. Translated: CASGFAGSSSTDTQYF. The gene calls are TRBV12-5 and TRBJ2-3; D ambiguous. The germline gives CDR1 LGHNT, CDR2 FRNRAP. CDR3 length equals 16 residues. Trimming removed 3 bases from V and 2 bases from J, with 15 bases in between.

The chain joins TRBV9 to TRBJ2-7; D not resolved. CDR3 size: 16 residues. Between the trimmed V and J ends, which lost 0 bases and 0 bases, there was a span of 13 bases. From germline, CDR1 is SGDLS and CDR2 YYNGEE. CDR3 residues: CASSVEAVAVSYEQYF. The CDR3 nucleotides are TGTGCCAGCAGCGTAGAGGCGGTGGCAGTCTCCTACGAGCAGTACTTC.

J is TRBJ2-7 and V is TRBV19, with 11 bases lining up with TRBD2. After removal of 5 bases from V and 2 bases from J, the junction contained 23 bases not matched to a gene. CDR1 LNHDA and CDR2 SQIVND come from the germline V gene (reference sequence). The CDR3 extends over 21 amino acids. CDR3 sequence reads: CASSLKLGGTSGRIFPYEQYF. The CDR3 bases are TGTGCCAGTAGTCTGAAACTGGGAGGGACTAGCGGACGCATATTTCCCTACGAGCAGTACTTC. Drawing the rest from reference TRBV19 and TRBJ2-7, the complete variable domain is DGGITQSPKYLFRKEGQNVTLSCEQNLNHDAMYWYRQDPGQGLRLIYYSQIVNDFQKGDIAEGYSVSREKKESFPLTVTSAQKNPTAFYLCASSLKLGGTSGRIFPYEQYFGPGTRLTVT.

This clone occurred a few times. This chain connects TRBV7-9 to TRBJ1-1; D call uncertain. The CDR3 extends over 13 amino acids. Germline CDR1 and CDR2: SEHNR and FQNEAQ (reference sequence). V was pared by 2 bases and J by 11 bases, with 15 bases between. CDR3 DNA: TGTGCCAGCAGCTTATACGGTCCCCGGTCGGCTTTCTTT. Its translation is CASSLYGPRSAFF.

This clone was recorded only once. The chain is built from TRBV18 and TRBJ2-3, with 11 bases lining up with TRBD2. The CDR3 sequence is 15 residues long. The V gene's germline CDR1 is KGHSH and CDR2 LQKENI. V trimming: 4 bases; J trimming: 2 bases; junction bases outside the gene matches: 2. CDR3 DNA: TGTGCCAGCTCACTGACTAGCGGGACCACAGATACGCAGTATTTT. This gives the protein CASSLTSGTTDTQYF.

This clone was detected only once. V and J are TRBV30 and TRBJ1-1; the D is unclear. This CDR3 is built from 12 residues. Deletions cut 2 bases from V and 11 bases from J, with 15 bases between. Germline values: CDR1 GTSNPN, CDR2 SVGIG (reference sequence). For the CDR3, the DNA is TGTGCCTGGAGTTCCGGTCTGGTTCTGGCTTTCTTT. This sequence encodes CAWSSGLVLAFF.

The genes are TRBV30 and TRBJ2-2; 9 bases map to TRBD1. This CDR3 comprises 16 residues. V lost 4 bases to trimming and J lost 3 bases; unmatched junction nucleotides: 9. Germline loops: CDR1 GTSNPN, CDR2 SVGIG (reference sequence). For the CDR3, the DNA is TGTGCCTGGACCCCCGACAGGGGGGACGACACCGGGGAGCTGTTTTTT. Translating gives CAWTPDRGDDTGELFF.

The chain has TRBV2 and TRBJ2-3; 14 bases agree with TRBD2. The ends lost 6 bases at V and 2 bases at J; junction bases unmatched: 4. Germline V gene sequence: CDR1 SNHLY, CDR2 FYNNEI. This CDR3 comprises 16 residues. CDR3 DNA: TGTGCCAGCAGAGGGGGACTAGCGGGAGCCACAGATACGCAGTATTTT. Protein product: CASRGGLAGATDTQYF.

This clone was observed once. This chain links TRBV7-2 with TRBJ2-7; TRBD2 might be the D (6 bases). The CDR3 covers 15 residues. With 0 bases removed from V and 0 bases from J, the gap between germline ends came to 9 bases. Germline CDR1 reads SGHTA; CDR2 reads FQGNSA. CDR3 sequence reads: CASSLAGGPSYEQYF. DNA for the CDR3: TGTGCCAGCAGCTTAGCGGGAGGACCCTCCTACGAGCAGTACTTC.

This sequence joins TRBV6-6 and TRBJ1-1; 9 bases line up with TRBD1. The V and J ends lost 6 bases and 4 bases, in that order; junction bases with no gene match: 3. The CDR3 loop spans 13 amino acids. Germline-derived CDR1 and CDR2 are MNHNY and SVGAGI (reference sequence). In nucleotides, the CDR3 is TGTGCCAGCAGGGGACAGGGTAGCACTGAAGCTTTCTTT. Amino acid sequence: CASRGQGSTEAFF.

J is TRBJ2-3 and V is TRBV6-6; D is ambiguous. Germline CDR1 is MNHNY and CDR2 is SVGAGI (reference sequence). V dropped 0 bases and J dropped 5 bases, with 15 bases sitting between them. The CDR3 contains 16 residues. CDR3 in amino acids: CASSYSPLVYQDTQYF. In DNA form, the CDR3 reads TGTGCCAGCAGTTACTCCCCACTGGTTTATCAAGATACGCAGTATTTT.

The rearrangement links TRBV16 to TRBJ2-6; TRBD1 is a possible D gene (6 bases). The CDR3 covers 17 residues. Per the germline V gene, CDR1 is KGHSY and CDR2 is FQNENV. Trimming left V 0 bases short and J 3 bases short, with 12 bases between. The CDR3 region has the DNA TGTGCCAGCAGCCAATCTTACGGACAGATTGGGGCCAACGTCCTGACTTTC. It encodes CASSQSYGQIGANVLTF.

The V call is TRBV6-6, the J call TRBJ2-3; no firm D call. Germline CDR1 is MNHNY and CDR2 is SVGAGI (reference sequence). V lost 5 bases to trimming and J lost 6 bases, with 15 bases between them. This CDR3 comprises 14 residues. The CDR3 sequence: CASSRASSLDTQYF. CDR3 DNA sequence: TGTGCCAGCAGTCGAGCCTCTTCACTGGATACGCAGTATTTT.

The J gene is TRBJ2-7, the V gene TRBV5-6; possible D gene TRBD1, 6 bases. There are 16 residues in the CDR3. Germline-derived CDR1 and CDR2 are SGHDT and YYEEEE. The ends were cut back, 4 bases at V and 3 bases at J, with 20 bases in the middle. CDR3 residues: CASSGIQTGTRYEQYF. In DNA form, the CDR3 reads TGTGCCAGCAGCGGAATTCAGACCGGGACACGCTACGAGCAGTACTTC.

This chain uses TRBV5-6 with TRBJ2-2; D perhaps matches TRBD1 (5 bases). CDR3 length: 16 amino acids. Germline V gene data show CDR1 as SGHDT and CDR2 as YYEEEE. V was pared by 0 bases and J by 0 bases, with 9 bases between. CDR3 DNA sequence: TGTGCCAGCAGCTTGGAGTGGACAACGAACACCGGGGAGCTGTTTTTT. Translated: CASSLEWTTNTGELFF.

This chain uses TRBV11-3 with TRBJ2-6; tentative D call: TRBD1 (6 bases). The CDR3 totals 15 residues. V was pared by 5 bases and J by 0 bases, with 8 bases between. Germline loops: CDR1 SGHNT, CDR2 YENEEA. The CDR3 DNA sequence: TGTGCCAGCAGCCTGGGGGCCTCTGGGGCCAACGTCCTGACTTTC. This codes for CASSLGASGANVLTF.

This chain connects TRBV12-5 to TRBJ2-2; tentative D call: TRBD1 (5 bases). The CDR3 loop spans 16 amino acids. CDR1 is LGHNT, CDR2 FRNRAP, per germline. V lost 0 bases and J 4 bases, leaving 12 bases between the germline ends. This chain's CDR3 is CASGLVLGQATGELFF. CDR3 nucleotides: TGTGCTAGTGGTTTGGTATTGGGGCAGGCCACCGGGGAGCTGTTTTTT.

J is TRBJ2-5 and V is TRBV28, with a weak D call TRBD2 (6 bases). CDR3 length: 15 residues. Looked up from germline, CDR1 is MDHEN and CDR2 is SYDVKM. The ends were cut back, 4 bases at V and 5 bases at J, with 17 bases in the middle. The DNA for the CDR3 is TGTGCCAGCAGTTCGGGACTCCCGGGCCTGGAGACCCAGTACTTC. It translates to CASSSGLPGLETQYF. Full variable domain (missing parts from reference TRBV28 and TRBJ2-5): DVKVTQSSRYLVKRTGEKVFLECVQDMDHENMFWYRQDPGLGLRLIYFSYDVKMKEKGDIPEGYSVSREKKERFSLILESASTNQTSMYLCASSSGLPGLETQYFGPGTRLLVL.